This paragraph reports one TCR beta chain. Antigen unknown. This specimen belongs to a study of beta chain features in type 1 diabetes. This CDR3 is 16 amino acids long. V was cut by 0 bases and J by 3 bases, with 13 bases left in between. Germline assignment: CDR1 LNHNV and CDR2 YYDKDF (reference sequence). Whole-study findings and limits: More deletions and fewer insertions at VDJ junctions were seen in type 1 diabetes patients. Patients showed naive, central memory and Treg TCRB repertoires that appeared more similar than those of healthy donors.

As every portion of the isolated RNA was reverse transcribed, the sequencing read expressed TCRB transcripts. Some clones are missing from TCRdb's copy, which holds only in-frame ones; the method was immunoSEQ multiplex PCR. The sample records fewer than 250,000 clones, 55% to 70% being singletons. The sample consisted of naive CD4+ T cells from blood. This TCR was recovered from a man aged 25-45 years in good health. The J gene is TRBJ2-3, the V gene TRBV15; perhaps D is TRBD1 or TRBD2 (5 bases each). The CDR3 spells CATSRDDKGPTDTQYF. In DNA form, the CDR3 reads TGTGCCACCAGCAGAGATGACAAGGGACCAACAGATACGCAGTATTTT.